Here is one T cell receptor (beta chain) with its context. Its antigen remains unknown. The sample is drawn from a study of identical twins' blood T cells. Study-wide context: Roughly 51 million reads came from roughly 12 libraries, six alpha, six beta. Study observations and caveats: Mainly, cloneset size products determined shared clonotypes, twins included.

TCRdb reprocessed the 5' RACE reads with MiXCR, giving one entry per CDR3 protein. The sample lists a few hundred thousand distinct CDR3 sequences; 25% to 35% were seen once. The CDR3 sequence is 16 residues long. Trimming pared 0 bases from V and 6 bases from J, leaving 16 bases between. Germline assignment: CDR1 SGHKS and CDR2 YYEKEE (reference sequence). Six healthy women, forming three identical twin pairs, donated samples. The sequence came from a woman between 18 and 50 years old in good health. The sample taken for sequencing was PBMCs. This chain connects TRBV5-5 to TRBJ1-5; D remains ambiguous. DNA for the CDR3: TGTGCCAGCAGCTTGGGTCGACCCCTACGAGGTCAGCCCCAGCATTTT. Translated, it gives CASSLGRPLRGQPQHF.